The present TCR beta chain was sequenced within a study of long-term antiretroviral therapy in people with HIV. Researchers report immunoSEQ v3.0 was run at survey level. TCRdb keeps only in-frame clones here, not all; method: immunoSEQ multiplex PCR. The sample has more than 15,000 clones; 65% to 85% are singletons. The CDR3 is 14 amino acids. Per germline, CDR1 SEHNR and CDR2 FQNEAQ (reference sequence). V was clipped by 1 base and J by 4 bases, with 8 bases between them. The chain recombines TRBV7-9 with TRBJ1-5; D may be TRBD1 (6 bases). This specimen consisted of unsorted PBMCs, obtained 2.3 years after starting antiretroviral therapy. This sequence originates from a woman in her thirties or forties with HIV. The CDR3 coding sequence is TGTGCCAGCAGCTTAGATCAGGGGAATCAGCCCCAGCATTTT. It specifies CASSLDQGNQPQHF. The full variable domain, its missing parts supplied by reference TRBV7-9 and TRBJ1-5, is DTGVSQNPRHKITKRGQNVTFRCDPISEHNRLYWYRQTLGQGPEFLTYFQNEAQLEKSRLLSDRFSAERPKGSFSTLEIQRTEQGDSAMYLCASSLDQGNQPQHFGDGTRLSIL.